One and the same sample provided the 26 T cell receptor beta chains below, sequenced in a study of shared clonotypes between healthy human individuals. This table comes from immunoSEQ multiplex PCR, and its TCRdb copy is limited to in-frame clones, with some not included. The sample yields a few million clones, around nine tenths seen once. The material sequenced was naive CD4+ T cells sorted from blood. The subset was: CD45RA+ positively selected. The receptors stem from a man between 18 and 35 years old in good health.

The rearrangement uses TRBV4-1 and TRBJ1-1; TRBD1 aligns across 10 bases. CDR3 length: 20 residues. The germline V gene encodes CDR1 MGHRA and CDR2 YSYEKL. After removal of 0 bases from V and 0 bases from J, the junction contained 13 bases not matched to a gene. This CDR3 reads CASSQDRTGGGTGMNTEAFF. As DNA, the CDR3 is TGCGCCAGCAGCCAAGATCGGACAGGGGGTGGGACGGGTATGAACACTGAAGCTTTCTTT.

V and J are TRBV9 and TRBJ1-1; 7 bases fit TRBD1. The germline gives CDR1 SGDLS, CDR2 YYNGEE. CDR3 size: 13 residues. J gave up 10 bases and V 0 bases, and 6 bases lay outside the gene matches. The DNA for the CDR3 is TGTGCCAGCAGCGTAGAGGGACAGCAGGCAGCTTTCTTT. This translates into CASSVEGQQAAFF.

The chain recombines TRBV6-1 with TRBJ1-5; tentative D call: TRBD1 (6 bases). CDR3 length: 12 residues. V gave up 9 bases and J gave up 7 bases, with 13 bases separating them. From germline, CDR1 is MNHNS and CDR2 SASEGT. The CDR3 DNA reads TGTGCCAGTTCACAGGGACCCCAGCCCCAGCATTTT. Translation gives CASSQGPQPQHF.

About this clone: Mismatch with germline at one junction end may stem from a read error. The chain links TRBV11-1 to TRBJ2-5, with a tentative D call TRBD2 (5 bases). The CDR3 loop spans 14 amino acids. Germline V gives CDR1 SGHAT, CDR2 FQDESV (reference sequence). The CDR3 reads CASSVAGIQETQYF. The CDR3 coding sequence is TGTGCCAGCAGCGTAGCCGGGATCCAAGAGACCCAGTACTTC.

The chain combines TRBV9 with TRBJ2-3; TRBD2 matches 9 bases. Trimming cost V 0 bases and J 6 bases; bases outside gene matches: 11. This CDR3 has 17 residues. Germline V CDR1 and CDR2: SGDLS, YYNGEE. The chain's CDR3 is CASSVEVGGRAGDTQYF. In nucleotides, the CDR3 is TGTGCCAGCAGCGTAGAGGTTGGCGGGAGGGCCGGGGATACGCAGTATTTT.

The chain combines TRBV5-1 with TRBJ1-6; weak D call: TRBD1 (6 bases). The CDR3 extends over 14 amino acids. Germline V gene lookup returns CDR1 SGHRS and CDR2 YFSETQ. V was shortened by 2 bases and J by 14 bases, with 17 bases between the two germline ends. In DNA form, the CDR3 reads TGCGCCAGCAGCTTAACAGGGACTCAGTTTGCCCTCCACTTT. Translation gives CASSLTGTQFALHF. Filled out from reference TRBV5-1 and TRBJ1-6, the complete variable domain reads KAGVTQTPRYLIKTRGQQVTLSCSPISGHRSVSWYQQTPGQGLQFLFEYFSETQRNKGNFPGRFSGRQFSNSRSEMNVSTLELGDSALYLCASSLTGTQFALHFGNGTRLTVT.

The chain combines TRBV5-6 with TRBJ1-6; D not certain. This CDR3 contains 16 residues. From germline, CDR1 is SGHDT and CDR2 YYEEEE. The V end was cut by 3 bases, the J end by 7 bases, with 17 bases between. The CDR3 nucleotides are TGTGCCAGCAGCTCCCTAACTGTTGCCAAAAATTCACCCCTCCACTTT. Its protein product is CASSSLTVAKNSPLHF.

V usage is TRBV6-1 and J usage is TRBJ2-7, with 9 bases that match TRBD2. CDR1 and CDR2 (germline): MNHNS, SASEGT. This CDR3 has 16 amino acids. Unmatched junction bases numbered 11, after V lost 4 bases and J lost 4 bases. Written as DNA, the CDR3 is TGTGCCAGCAGTGCTTATTTTAGCGGGAGATTGTACGAGCAGTACTTC. This translates into CASSAYFSGRLYEQYF.

The table lists this clone with a count of one. The chain is built from TRBV19 and TRBJ2-5; perhaps TRBD2 as D (5 bases). Per the germline V gene, CDR1 is LNHDA and CDR2 is SQIVND (reference sequence). The CDR3 contains 14 residues. V gave up 8 bases and J gave up 0 bases, with 13 bases separating them. CDR3 protein: CASAQWRDQETQYF. In DNA, the CDR3 is TGTGCCAGTGCGCAGTGGCGGGACCAAGAGACCCAGTACTTC.

This chain uses TRBV6-5 with TRBJ1-5; D remains ambiguous. Germline V gene lookup returns CDR1 MNHEY and CDR2 SVGAGI. The V gene lost 5 bases and the J gene lost 7 bases, with 15 bases spanning the gap. The CDR3 length is 14 residues. The CDR3 nucleotides read TGTGCCAGCAGTCCTTTATCTAGGGAGCAGCCCCAGCATTTT. It specifies CASSPLSREQPQHF.

This clone is a singleton in its sample. The rearrangement joins TRBV7-9 to TRBJ1-2, with D possibly matching TRBD1 (5 bases). Germline CDR1 and CDR2: SEHNR and FQNEAQ (reference sequence). Deletions cut 3 bases from V and 4 bases from J, with 9 bases between. This CDR3 has 13 amino acids. CDR3 protein: CASSLGVIYGYTF. The DNA for the CDR3 is TGTGCCAGCAGCTTGGGGGTCATCTATGGCTACACCTTC.

The V and J genes are TRBV18 and TRBJ2-7, with 10 bases lining up with TRBD2. CDR3 length: 16 residues. Germline trimming cut 2 bases from V and 0 bases from J; bases unmatched to any gene: 4. The germline CDR1 and CDR2 sequences are KGHSH and LQKENI. The DNA for the CDR3 is TGTGCCAGCTCACCAGGTACTAGCGGGAACTCCTACGAGCAGTACTTC. Protein product: CASSPGTSGNSYEQYF.

The chain recombines TRBV7-9 with TRBJ1-5; TRBD1 matches 11 bases. Germline CDR1 and CDR2: SEHNR and FQNEAQ (reference sequence). Trimming took 4 bases from V and 4 from J; bases not matched to a gene: 3. This CDR3 is built from 15 residues. DNA for the CDR3: TGTGCCAGCAGCTCCGGGACAGGGGGTAATCAGCCCCAGCATTTT. Protein product: CASSSGTGGNQPQHF.

J is TRBJ2-1 and V is TRBV11-2; 12 bases line up with TRBD2. V lost 2 bases to trimming and J lost 8 bases; unmatched junction nucleotides: 16. Germline assignment: CDR1 SGHAT and CDR2 FQNNGV. The CDR3 totals 19 residues. This CDR3 reads CASSLRLAGAADPAHEQFF. Here the CDR3 DNA reads TGTGCCAGCAGCTTAAGACTAGCGGGGGCCGCTGATCCCGCCCATGAGCAGTTCTTC.

Remarks on this clone: The same CDR3 is also encoded by other DNA sequences in this sample. The chain is built from TRBV6-5 and TRBJ2-2; 7 bases align to TRBD2. This CDR3 is 14 amino acids long. Per the germline V gene, CDR1 is MNHEY and CDR2 is SVGAGI. With V trimmed by 6 bases and J by 4 bases, 5 bases remained unmatched. The CDR3, as DNA: TGTGCCAGCAGCCGGGGGGTCGGCACCGGGGAGCTGTTTTTT. Translation: CASSRGVGTGELFF.

About this clone: This sample includes further DNA sequences coding for the same CDR3. CDR3 in amino acids: CASSYSGEQYF. The DNA for the CDR3 is TGTGCCAGCAGTTACTCCGGGGAGCAGTACTTC. The chain uses TRBV6-5 and TRBJ2-7; D not resolved. Trimming cost V 0 bases and J 7 bases, with 4 bases left between them. The CDR3 totals 11 residues. Germline V gene lookup returns CDR1 MNHEY and CDR2 SVGAGI.

This chain links TRBV28 with TRBJ1-5; maybe TRBD1 (6 bases). V lost 5 bases and J 9 bases, leaving 23 bases between the germline ends. The CDR3 sequence is 16 residues long. Germline-derived CDR1 and CDR2 are MDHEN and SYDVKM. The CDR3 nucleotides read TGTGCCAGCAGTGAATTACAGGGAAGGGGGAGGCTGCCCCAGCATTTT. Translated: CASSELQGRGRLPQHF.

This chain uses TRBV7-2 with TRBJ2-7, with TRBD2 matching over 7 bases. V was clipped by 4 bases and J by 9 bases; unmatched bases: 9. CDR1 SGHTA and CDR2 FQGNSA come from the germline V gene. The CDR3 runs 13 residues. CDR3 amino acids: CASSYNTGGGQYF. Here the CDR3 DNA reads TGTGCCAGCAGCTACAACACGGGAGGCGGGCAGTACTTC.

This clone was counted once. The V and J genes are TRBV7-8 and TRBJ2-7; D is ambiguous. The CDR3 runs to 14 residues. Trimming removed 4 bases at V and 5 bases at J, with 15 bases between. From germline, CDR1 is SGHVS and CDR2 FQNEAQ. The CDR3 loop is CASSYGPIYDEQYF. CDR3 sequence (DNA): TGTGCCAGCAGCTACGGACCCATCTACGACGAGCAGTACTTC. Full variable domain (missing parts from reference TRBV7-8 and TRBJ2-7): GAGVSQSPRYKVAKRGQDVALRCDPISGHVSLFWYQQALGQGPEFLTYFQNEAQLDKSGLPSDRFFAERPEGSVSTLKIQRTQQEDSAVYLCASSYGPIYDEQYFGPGTRLTVT.

The chain recombines TRBV10-3 with TRBJ2-5, with 9 bases fitting TRBD2. CDR1 is ENHRY, CDR2 SYGVKD, per germline. The junction had 17 bases not matched to a gene; V was cut back by 4 bases and J by 11 bases. The CDR3 is made up of 16 amino acids. CDR3 coding DNA: TGTGCCATCAGTGTAATAGCGGGAGAACCCCTCGGGGAGCAGTACTTC. Translating it yields CAISVIAGEPLGEQYF.

The chain joins TRBV19 to TRBJ1-5; TRBD1 is a possible D gene (6 bases). CDR1 LNHDA and CDR2 SQIVND come from the germline V gene (reference sequence). V lost 7 bases, J lost 3 bases, and 16 bases lay in between. The CDR3 has 15 amino acids. The CDR3, as DNA: TGTGCCAGTATCCCACAGGGAGGCGACAATCAGCCCCAGCATTTT. Translated, it gives CASIPQGGDNQPQHF.

This chain uses TRBV9 with TRBJ2-7; 7 nucleotides line up with TRBD2. CDR3 size: 18 residues. Germline CDR1 is SGDLS and CDR2 is YYNGEE. Trimming took 6 bases from V and 2 from J; bases not matched to a gene: 20. This CDR3 is CASKGIAPAGALPYEQYF. The CDR3 DNA follows: TGTGCCAGCAAGGGGATTGCTCCGGCGGGAGCACTCCCCTACGAGCAGTACTTC.

The chain combines TRBV4-3 with TRBJ2-4, with 7 bases that match TRBD1. The CDR3 sequence is 14 residues long. From germline, CDR1 is LGHNA and CDR2 YSLEER. Unmatched junction bases numbered 6, after V lost 3 bases and J lost 7 bases. CDR3 DNA: TGCGCCAGCAGCCAGGCCGGGACAGACAACATTCAGTACTTC. Translating gives CASSQAGTDNIQYF.

The chain recombines TRBV21-1 with TRBJ1-5; the DNA was not used to check the table's D call, TRBD1. TRBV21-1 is given as a pseudogene. This CDR3 has 16 residues. The CDR3 sequence is CASSPPGQGFNQPQHF. In DNA, the CDR3 is TGTGCCAGCAGCCCCCCGGGACAGGGATTCAATCAGCCCCAGCATTTT.

The rearrangement links TRBV28 to TRBJ1-6, with D maybe TRBD1 (5 bases). Trimming left V 7 bases short and J 3 bases short, with 13 bases between. This CDR3 comprises 15 residues. CDR1 MDHEN and CDR2 SYDVKM come from the germline V gene. The CDR3 DNA reads TGTGCCAGCAAACCTCCGGGGGTCTATAATTCACCCCTCCACTTT. Its protein product is CASKPPGVYNSPLHF.

The chain uses TRBV5-5 and TRBJ1-5; possibly TRBD1 for D (6 bases). This CDR3 is 17 amino acids long. Germline loops: CDR1 SGHKS, CDR2 YYEKEE (reference sequence). The ends were cut back, 4 bases at V and 9 bases at J, with 26 bases in the middle. The DNA for the CDR3 is TGTGCCAGCAGCCCCACGGAGGGGGTCGTGGCGGGGCGGCCCCAGCATTTT. This codes for CASSPTEGVVAGRPQHF.